The rows below give T cell receptor beta chains drawn from one sample of a study of cytomegalovirus exposure and HLA in healthy donors. TCRdb's copy holds only in-frame clones and misses some; the assay was immunoSEQ multiplex PCR. The table lists 190,000 or so clones, about four fifths of them singletons, with roughly 1.6% in the top ten. Sequenced material: PBMCs. The receptors shown here come from a man aged 45-60 years in good health and CMV-seronegative. CDR3s include the opening cysteine and the closing phenylalanine or tryptophan. Each record gives: V gene, J gene, D gene, clone size, CDR3 protein, CDR3 DNA. The D gene is left open where the match is weak. Clone size appears in some rows only: once, few, many, or a class for an expanded clone.

v_gene: TRBV6-5
j_gene: TRBJ1-2
d_gene: NA
abundance: once
CDR3aa: CASSFTTGHHYGYTF
CDR3nt: TGTGCCAGCAGTTTTACCACGGGACATCACTATGGCTACACCTTC

v_gene: TRBV4-3
j_gene: TRBJ1-1
d_gene: TRBD1
abundance: NA
CDR3aa: CASSQVPQTGETEAFF
CDR3nt: TGCGCCAGCAGCCAAGTTCCCCAAACAGGGGAGACTGAAGCTTTCTTT

v_gene: TRBV5-1
j_gene: TRBJ2-5
d_gene: TRBD2
abundance: NA
CDR3aa: CASSFGAGGQETQYF
CDR3nt: TGCGCCAGCAGCTTCGGGGCGGGGGGTCAAGAGACCCAGTACTTC

v_gene: TRBV28
j_gene: TRBJ2-5
d_gene: TRBD1
abundance: NA
CDR3aa: CASSPPGQGSETQYF
CDR3nt: TGTGCCAGCAGCCCTCCCGGACAGGGGAGCGAGACCCAGTACTTC

v_gene: TRBV28
j_gene: TRBJ2-5
d_gene: TRBD1
abundance: NA
CDR3aa: CASTTGGRQETQYF
CDR3nt: TGTGCCAGCACAACAGGGGGCCGCCAAGAGACCCAGTACTTC

v_gene: TRBV6-5
j_gene: TRBJ1-4
d_gene: NA
abundance: few
CDR3aa: CASSYSVIAANEKLFF
CDR3nt: TGTGCCAGCAGTTACTCGGTTATTGCAGCTAATGAAAAACTGTTTTTT

v_gene: TRBV18
j_gene: TRBJ2-3
d_gene: TRBD2
abundance: NA
CDR3aa: CASSLSGGPARSDTQYF
CDR3nt: TGTGCCAGCTCACTGTCGGGGGGGCCCGCTAGGTCAGATACGCAGTATTTT

v_gene: TRBV27
j_gene: TRBJ2-5
d_gene: TRBD2
abundance: NA
CDR3aa: CASSPRRGVGETQYF
CDR3nt: TGTGCCAGCAGCCCTCGGCGGGGGGTAGGGGAGACCCAGTACTTC

v_gene: TRBV7-3
j_gene: TRBJ2-2
d_gene: TRBD1
abundance: NA
CDR3aa: CASSPKTGSGELFF
CDR3nt: TGTGCCAGCAGCCCGAAGACAGGGTCCGGGGAGCTGTTTTTT

v_gene: TRBV21-1
j_gene: TRBJ2-5
d_gene: NA
abundance: NA
CDR3aa: CASSLRTRLRRETQYF
CDR3nt: TGTGCCAGCAGCTTGCGGACTAGGCTTAGGCGAGAGACCCAGTACTTC

v_gene: TRBV6-5
j_gene: TRBJ2-7
d_gene: TRBD2
abundance: NA
CDR3aa: CASSPRLAGSYEQYF
CDR3nt: TGTGCCAGCAGCCCTAGACTAGCGGGCTCCTACGAGCAGTACTTC

v_gene: TRBV19
j_gene: TRBJ2-2
d_gene: NA
abundance: NA
CDR3aa: CASRAAGNPWGTGELFF
CDR3nt: TGTGCCAGCCGGGCGGCGGGGAACCCTTGGGGGACCGGGGAGCTGTTTTTT

v_gene: TRBV6-5
j_gene: TRBJ1-6
d_gene: NA
abundance: once
CDR3aa: CASSQKQGWNSPLHF
CDR3nt: TGTGCCAGCAGTCAAAAACAGGGATGGAATTCACCCCTCCACTTT

v_gene: TRBV7-3
j_gene: TRBJ2-5
d_gene: TRBD1
abundance: NA
CDR3aa: CASSLNGQGAQETQYF
CDR3nt: TGTGCCAGCAGCTTAAACGGACAGGGGGCCCAAGAGACCCAGTACTTC

v_gene: TRBV4-3
j_gene: TRBJ2-1
d_gene: NA
abundance: NA
CDR3aa: CASSQEGTPTYNEQFF
CDR3nt: TGCGCCAGCAGCCAAGAGGGCACGCCGACCTACAATGAGCAGTTCTTC

v_gene: TRBV30
j_gene: TRBJ2-7
d_gene: TRBD1
abundance: NA
CDR3aa: CAYGRDRGTRSYEQYF
CDR3nt: TGTGCTTATGGGAGGGACAGGGGGACCCGCTCCTACGAGCAGTACTTC

v_gene: TRBV19
j_gene: TRBJ1-4
d_gene: NA
abundance: NA
CDR3aa: CASSIGGRNEKLFF
CDR3nt: TGTGCCAGTAGTATAGGCGGCCGCAATGAAAAACTGTTTTTT

v_gene: TRBV9
j_gene: TRBJ2-1
d_gene: TRBD2
abundance: NA
CDR3aa: CASSPRLAVSSYNEQFF
CDR3nt: TGTGCCAGCAGCCCACGACTAGCGGTGAGCTCCTACAATGAGCAGTTCTTC

v_gene: TRBV5-1
j_gene: TRBJ1-3
d_gene: NA
abundance: NA
CDR3aa: CASSLPSTRGSGNTIYF
CDR3nt: TGCGCCAGCAGCTTGCCCTCGACCCGGGGCTCTGGAAACACCATATATTTT

v_gene: TRBV19
j_gene: TRBJ2-7
d_gene: NA
abundance: few
CDR3aa: CASSGPGQRSYEQYF
CDR3nt: TGTGCCAGTAGTGGACCCGGACAGCGATCCTACGAGCAGTACTTC

v_gene: TRBV5-1
j_gene: TRBJ2-3
d_gene: TRBD1
abundance: NA
CDR3aa: CASSSRTGADTQYF
CDR3nt: TGCGCCAGCAGCAGTAGGACAGGCGCAGATACGCAGTATTTT

v_gene: TRBV23-1
j_gene: TRBJ1-2
d_gene: NA
abundance: NA
CDR3aa: CASSQSPRAYGYTF
CDR3nt: TGCGCCAGCAGTCAATCCCCCAGGGCCTATGGCTACACCTTC

v_gene: TRBV4-3
j_gene: TRBJ2-6
d_gene: NA
abundance: few
CDR3aa: CASSQGVGTPSSGANVLTF
CDR3nt: TGCGCCAGCAGCCAAGGTGTTGGGACACCCTCCTCTGGGGCCAACGTCCTGACTTTC

v_gene: TRBV5-4
j_gene: TRBJ1-2
d_gene: TRBD1
abundance: NA
CDR3aa: CASSFPGQDVAFGYTF
CDR3nt: TGTGCCAGCAGCTTCCCGGGACAGGACGTAGCGTTTGGCTACACCTTC

v_gene: TRBV15
j_gene: TRBJ1-4
d_gene: TRBD1
abundance: NA
CDR3aa: CATSVNRGANEKLFF
CDR3nt: TGTGCCACCAGCGTAAACAGGGGGGCTAATGAAAAACTGTTTTTT

v_gene: TRBV7-9
j_gene: TRBJ1-6
d_gene: NA
abundance: NA
CDR3aa: CASSLGGGPHSPLHF
CDR3nt: TGTGCCAGCAGCTTAGGAGGGGGTCCGCATTCACCCCTCCACTTT

v_gene: TRBV27
j_gene: TRBJ2-1
d_gene: TRBD2
abundance: NA
CDR3aa: CASYERETVNEQFF
CDR3nt: TGTGCCAGCTACGAGCGGGAGACCGTCAATGAGCAGTTCTTC

v_gene: TRBV5-1
j_gene: TRBJ2-3
d_gene: TRBD2
abundance: NA
CDR3aa: CASSPGRGGPAGTQYF
CDR3nt: TGCGCCAGCAGCCCCGGGAGGGGGGGCCCCGCGGGGACGCAGTATTTT

v_gene: TRBV7-3
j_gene: TRBJ2-6
d_gene: NA
abundance: NA
CDR3aa: CASSSGDVGSGANVLTF
CDR3nt: TGTGCCAGCAGCTCAGGTGACGTTGGGTCTGGGGCCAACGTCCTGACTTTC

v_gene: TRBV19
j_gene: TRBJ2-6
d_gene: TRBD2
abundance: NA
CDR3aa: CASSTRAGGLAGANVLTF
CDR3nt: TGTGCCAGTAGTACACGAGCGGGAGGCTTAGCTGGGGCCAACGTCCTGACTTTC

v_gene: TRBV28
j_gene: TRBJ2-7
d_gene: NA
abundance: NA
CDR3aa: CASSLTPGLGYEQYF
CDR3nt: TGTGCCAGCAGTTTGACTCCGGGACTGGGCTACGAGCAGTACTTC

v_gene: TRBV28
j_gene: TRBJ1-5
d_gene: NA
abundance: NA
CDR3aa: CASIPSTGIGQPQHF
CDR3nt: TGTGCCAGCATACCTTCGACAGGAATCGGTCAGCCCCAGCATTTT

v_gene: TRBV5-1
j_gene: TRBJ2-1
d_gene: TRBD1
abundance: NA
CDR3aa: CASSLKGARVEQFF
CDR3nt: TGCGCCAGCAGCTTGAAGGGGGCGCGGGTCGAGCAGTTCTTC

v_gene: TRBV9
j_gene: TRBJ1-4
d_gene: NA
abundance: NA
CDR3aa: CASSVGGGREKLFF
CDR3nt: TGTGCCAGCAGCGTAGGCGGGGGGCGAGAAAAACTGTTTTTT

v_gene: TRBV4-1
j_gene: TRBJ1-1
d_gene: NA
abundance: few
CDR3aa: CASSSPTANTEAFF
CDR3nt: TGCGCCAGCAGCTCCCCGACAGCGAACACTGAAGCTTTCTTT

v_gene: TRBV5-4
j_gene: TRBJ2-5
d_gene: NA
abundance: NA
CDR3aa: CASSLVGQRTSQYF
CDR3nt: TGTGCCAGCAGCTTGGTCGGACAGAGGACGAGCCAGTACTTC

v_gene: TRBV19
j_gene: TRBJ2-7
d_gene: TRBD1
abundance: NA
CDR3aa: CASSASRGLNEQYF
CDR3nt: TGTGCCAGTAGTGCGTCCAGGGGGCTGAACGAGCAGTACTTC

v_gene: TRBV4-3
j_gene: TRBJ1-2
d_gene: NA
abundance: NA
CDR3aa: CASSQDIGVGGYTF
CDR3nt: TGCGCCAGCAGCCAAGATATAGGAGTCGGTGGCTACACCTTC

v_gene: TRBV19
j_gene: TRBJ2-5
d_gene: TRBD2
abundance: NA
CDR3aa: CASSGLAAETQYF
CDR3nt: TGTGCCAGTAGTGGACTAGCGGCTGAGACCCAGTACTTC

v_gene: TRBV7-6
j_gene: TRBJ2-7
d_gene: TRBD1
abundance: NA
CDR3aa: CASSTPGQDYEQYF
CDR3nt: TGTGCCAGCAGCACCCCCGGACAGGACTACGAGCAGTACTTC

v_gene: TRBV18
j_gene: TRBJ1-4
d_gene: NA
abundance: NA
CDR3aa: CASSPVGQIEKLFF
CDR3nt: TGTGCCAGCTCACCGGTGGGACAAATTGAAAAACTGTTTTTT

v_gene: TRBV7-2
j_gene: TRBJ1-3
d_gene: TRBD1
abundance: NA
CDR3aa: CASSLVPPRGHGTIYF
CDR3nt: TGTGCCAGCAGCTTAGTTCCCCCCAGGGGGCATGGCACCATATATTTT

v_gene: TRBV5-6
j_gene: TRBJ1-4
d_gene: NA
abundance: NA
CDR3aa: CASSLGGAANEKLFF
CDR3nt: TGTGCCAGCAGCTTAGGAGGGGCGGCTAATGAAAAACTGTTTTTT

v_gene: TRBV5-1
j_gene: TRBJ2-7
d_gene: TRBD1
abundance: NA
CDR3aa: CASSEIPGQPSEQYF
CDR3nt: TGCGCCAGCAGCGAAATACCGGGACAGCCTTCAGAGCAGTACTTC

v_gene: TRBV5-1
j_gene: TRBJ2-3
d_gene: TRBD2
abundance: once
CDR3aa: CASSLLAGGTSTDTQYF
CDR3nt: TGCGCCAGCAGCTTGTTAGCGGGGGGGACTAGCACAGATACGCAGTATTTT

v_gene: TRBV28
j_gene: TRBJ1-1
d_gene: TRBD1
abundance: few
CDR3aa: CASSGATGVRTEAFF
CDR3nt: TGTGCCAGCAGTGGGGCCACAGGGGTACGGACTGAAGCTTTCTTT

v_gene: TRBV7-9
j_gene: TRBJ1-1
d_gene: NA
abundance: NA
CDR3aa: CASSQRQGNTEAFF
CDR3nt: TGTGCCAGCAGTCAACGTCAGGGGAACACTGAAGCTTTCTTT

v_gene: TRBV4-2
j_gene: TRBJ2-2
d_gene: TRBD1
abundance: NA
CDR3aa: CASSREPQGATGELFF
CDR3nt: TGTGCCAGCAGCCGAGAACCACAGGGGGCTACCGGGGAGCTGTTTTTT

v_gene: TRBV5-1
j_gene: TRBJ2-3
d_gene: TRBD1
abundance: NA
CDR3aa: CASSPTGDPDTQYF
CDR3nt: TGCGCCAGCAGCCCCACAGGGGACCCAGATACGCAGTATTTT

v_gene: TRBV11-2
j_gene: TRBJ2-1
d_gene: TRBD2
abundance: NA
CDR3aa: CASSGRLANNEQFF
CDR3nt: TGTGCCAGCAGCGGACGACTAGCGAACAATGAGCAGTTCTTC

v_gene: TRBV5-1
j_gene: TRBJ1-1
d_gene: TRBD1
abundance: NA
CDR3aa: CASSTRTGRNTEAFF
CDR3nt: TGCGCCAGCAGCACACGGACAGGGCGGAACACTGAAGCTTTCTTT

v_gene: TRBV7-8
j_gene: TRBJ1-3
d_gene: TRBD1
abundance: NA
CDR3aa: CASSLMGQGAVSGNTIYF
CDR3nt: TGTGCCAGCAGCTTAATGGGACAGGGGGCAGTGTCTGGAAACACCATATATTTT

v_gene: TRBV5-1
j_gene: TRBJ1-4
d_gene: TRBD1
abundance: NA
CDR3aa: CASSLRTGVREKLFF
CDR3nt: TGCGCCAGCAGCCTACGGACAGGAGTAAGAGAAAAACTGTTTTTT

v_gene: TRBV4-3
j_gene: TRBJ1-6
d_gene: NA
abundance: few
CDR3aa: CASSQGDTAGSPLHF
CDR3nt: TGCGCCAGCAGCCAAGGAGACACGGCGGGTTCACCCCTCCACTTT

v_gene: TRBV7-2
j_gene: TRBJ2-3
d_gene: NA
abundance: NA
CDR3aa: CASSRRSVGTDTQYF
CDR3nt: TGTGCCAGCAGCCGCCGTAGTGTAGGCACAGATACGCAGTATTTT

v_gene: TRBV6-6
j_gene: TRBJ2-4
d_gene: NA
abundance: NA
CDR3aa: CASSPQQVAKNIQYF
CDR3nt: TGTGCCAGCAGCCCCCAGCAGGTAGCCAAAAACATTCAGTACTTC